The present TCR beta chain was sequenced within a study of T cells after posttransplantation cyclophosphamide. Study-level results: Recipient CMV seropositivity and CMV reactivation strongly tracked TRB clonality. Donor CD8+ memory clones often dominated recipient blood repertoires at later times. Skin or GI-infiltrating T cells shared few TRB sequences with blood.

The data were produced by immunoSEQ multiplex PCR, yet TCRdb's version contains in-frame clones alone and is incomplete. The table has 4,500 to 6,000 clones, approximately 70% seen once. Trimming cost V 7 bases and J 0 bases, with 5 bases left between them. CDR3 length: 12 amino acids. Looked up from germline, CDR1 is LNHDA and CDR2 is SQIVND (reference sequence). Sampled 1 year posttransplant, controls received myeloablative marrow transplants, methotrexate and a calcineurin inhibitor. This clone has more than one count but fewer than ten. What it binds is not known. The genes are TRBV19 and TRBJ2-3; D is unclear. Sequencing was performed on PBMCs, taken 300 to 330 days after allogeneic stem cell transplant with calcineurin inhibitor and methotrexate. The clonotype was recovered from a female patient in her 50s who received an allogeneic stem cell transplant from an unrelated donor, was CMV-positive, and had acute and chronic GVHD. The graft donor may be the source of some T cells. The CDR3 here is CASTPSTDTQYF. The CDR3 coding sequence is TGTGCCAGTACCCCTAGCACAGATACGCAGTATTTT. Full variable domain (remainder filled in from reference TRBV19 and TRBJ2-3): DGGITQSPKYLFRKEGQNVTLSCEQNLNHDAMYWYRQDPGQGLRLIYYSQIVNDFQKGDIAEGYSVSREKKESFPLTVTSAQKNPTAFYLCASTPSTDTQYFGPGTRLTVL.